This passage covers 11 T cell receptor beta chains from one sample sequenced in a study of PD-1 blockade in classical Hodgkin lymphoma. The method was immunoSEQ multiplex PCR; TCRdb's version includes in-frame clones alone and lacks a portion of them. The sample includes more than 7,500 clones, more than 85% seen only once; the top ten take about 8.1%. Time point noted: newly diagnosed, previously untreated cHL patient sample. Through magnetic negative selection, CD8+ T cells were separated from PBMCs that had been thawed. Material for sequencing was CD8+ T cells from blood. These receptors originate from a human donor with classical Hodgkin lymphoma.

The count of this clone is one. The DNA of the CDR3 is TGTGCCAGCACCGGACCGGGACCGAGCTATGGCTACACCTTC. Its protein is CASTGPGPSYGYTF. The chain recombines TRBV6-5 with TRBJ1-2; possibly TRBD1 for D (5 bases). Germline V lookup: CDR1 MNHEY, CDR2 SVGAGI. The length of the CDR3 is 14 residues. V was clipped by 7 bases and J by 4 bases, with 16 bases between them.

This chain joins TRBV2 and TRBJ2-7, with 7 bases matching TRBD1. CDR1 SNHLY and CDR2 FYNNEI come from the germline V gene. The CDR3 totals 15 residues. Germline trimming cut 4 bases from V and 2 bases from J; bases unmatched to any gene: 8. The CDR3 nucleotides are TGTGCCAGCAGTGCCTCGACAGGGATCCCCTACGAGCAGTACTTC. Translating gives CASSASTGIPYEQYF.

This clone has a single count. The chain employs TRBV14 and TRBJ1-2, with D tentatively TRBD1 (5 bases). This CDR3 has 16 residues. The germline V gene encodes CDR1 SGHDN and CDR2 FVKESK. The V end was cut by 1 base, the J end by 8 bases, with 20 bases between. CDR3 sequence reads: CASSQVQRGPIGGYTF. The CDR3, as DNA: TGTGCCAGCAGCCAAGTTCAAAGGGGTCCTATTGGGGGCTACACCTTC.

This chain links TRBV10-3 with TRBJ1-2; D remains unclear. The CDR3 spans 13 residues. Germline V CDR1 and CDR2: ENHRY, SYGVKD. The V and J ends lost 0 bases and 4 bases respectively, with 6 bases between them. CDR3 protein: CAISESGVYGYTF. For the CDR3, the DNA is TGTGCCATCAGTGAGTCCGGGGTCTATGGCTACACCTTC.

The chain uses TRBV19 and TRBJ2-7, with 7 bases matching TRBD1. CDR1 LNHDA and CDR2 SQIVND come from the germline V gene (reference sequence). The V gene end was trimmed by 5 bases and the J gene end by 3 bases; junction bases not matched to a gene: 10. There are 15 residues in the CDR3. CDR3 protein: CASSPRDSASYEQYF. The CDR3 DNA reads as TGTGCCAGTAGTCCTCGGGACAGTGCAAGCTACGAGCAGTACTTC.

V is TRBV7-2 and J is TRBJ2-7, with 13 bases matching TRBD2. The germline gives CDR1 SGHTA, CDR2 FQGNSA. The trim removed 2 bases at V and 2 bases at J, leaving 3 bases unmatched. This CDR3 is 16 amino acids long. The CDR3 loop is CASSLLLAGGPYEQYF. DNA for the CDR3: TGTGCCAGCAGCTTATTACTAGCGGGAGGGCCCTACGAGCAGTACTTC. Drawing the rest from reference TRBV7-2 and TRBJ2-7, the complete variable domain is GAGVSQSPSNKVTEKGKDVELRCDPISGHTALYWYRQSLGQGLEFLIYFQGNSAPDKSGLPSDRFSAERTGGSVSTLTIQRTQQEDSAVYLCASSLLLAGGPYEQYFGPGTRLTVT.

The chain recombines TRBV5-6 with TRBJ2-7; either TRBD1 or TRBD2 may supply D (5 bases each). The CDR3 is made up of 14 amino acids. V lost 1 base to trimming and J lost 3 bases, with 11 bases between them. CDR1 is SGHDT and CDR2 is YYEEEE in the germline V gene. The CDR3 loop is CASSLPGPLYEQYF. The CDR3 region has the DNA TGTGCCAGCAGCTTGCCGGGGCCTCTCTACGAGCAGTACTTC.

The CDR3 nucleotides are TGTGCCAGCAGCTCAGGGTTGCTCGAGCAGTACTTC. Protein: CASSSGLLEQYF. The chain carries TRBV5-6 and TRBJ2-7; D might be TRBD1 (5 bases). Germline CDR1 SGHDT, CDR2 YYEEEE. Trimming took off 3 bases at V and 6 bases at J, with 10 bases between the two ends. CDR3 length equals 12 residues.

The CDR3 region has the DNA TGTGCCAGCAGCCCAGGAGGCCTGTATTACCCGATGGGGACCCAGTACTTC. As protein: CASSPGGLYYPMGTQYF. This chain links TRBV5-6 with TRBJ2-5; a possible D gene is TRBD2 (5 bases). The V and J ends lost 4 bases and 7 bases respectively, with 26 bases between them. The CDR3 consists of 17 residues. Germline V gene sequence: CDR1 SGHDT, CDR2 YYEEEE. Variable domain in full (rest from reference TRBV5-6 and TRBJ2-5): DAGVTQSPTHLIKTRGQQVTLRCSPKSGHDTVSWYQQALGQGPQFIFQYYEEEERQRGNFPDRFSGHQFPNYSSELNVNALLLGDSALYLCASSPGGLYYPMGTQYFGPGTRLLVL.

The CDR3 bases are TGTGCCAGCAGTTACTCCGGGATCCCCTACGAGCAGTACTTC. It codes for CASSYSGIPYEQYF. This rearrangement joins TRBV6-6 to TRBJ2-7, with a possible D match to TRBD2 (5 bases). Trimming cost V 0 bases and J 2 bases, with 8 bases left between them. Germline CDR1 and CDR2: MNHNY and SVGAGI (reference sequence). The CDR3 consists of 14 residues.

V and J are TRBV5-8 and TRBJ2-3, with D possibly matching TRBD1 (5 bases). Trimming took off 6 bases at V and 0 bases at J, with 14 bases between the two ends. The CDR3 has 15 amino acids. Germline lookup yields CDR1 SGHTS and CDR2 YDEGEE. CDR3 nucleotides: TGTGCCAGCACCCGTTGGGGCCAGAGCACAGATACGCAGTATTTT. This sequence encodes CASTRWGQSTDTQYF.